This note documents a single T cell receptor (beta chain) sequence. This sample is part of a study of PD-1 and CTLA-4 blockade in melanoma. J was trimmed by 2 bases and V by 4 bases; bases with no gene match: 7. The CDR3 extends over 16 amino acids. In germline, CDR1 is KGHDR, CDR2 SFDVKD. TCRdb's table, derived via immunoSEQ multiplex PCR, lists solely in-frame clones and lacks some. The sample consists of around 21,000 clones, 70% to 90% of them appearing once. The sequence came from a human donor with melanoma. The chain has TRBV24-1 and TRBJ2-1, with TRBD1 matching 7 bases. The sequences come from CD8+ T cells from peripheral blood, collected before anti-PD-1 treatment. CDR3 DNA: TGTGCCACCAGTGAAGAACAGGGGACCACCTACAATGAGCAGTTCTTC. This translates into CATSEEQGTTYNEQFF.